What follows is one T cell receptor (beta chain) and its context. The target antigen is unknown. TCRdb keeps only in-frame clones here, not all; method: immunoSEQ multiplex PCR. Of fewer than 200,000 clones listed, about 89% are singletons. These data belong to a study of cytomegalovirus exposure and HLA in healthy donors. Study-wide findings and caveats: First-cohort TCR clusters tended to co-occur in the 95 to 150 validation repertoires, a later analysis found. A few CMV-associated chains were confirmed in vitro to be specific for CMV antigens.

This CDR3 is 16 amino acids long. CDR1 and CDR2 (germline): LNHDA, SQIVND (reference sequence). The V end lost 5 bases, the J end lost 1 base, and 14 bases lay between the germline ends. This chain connects TRBV19 to TRBJ2-2; maybe TRBD1 (6 bases). Sample: PBMCs. This receptor was taken from a woman between 18 and 30 years old in good health and CMV-seropositive. CDR3 sequence: CASSPYGQMNTGELFF. The CDR3 bases are TGTGCCAGTAGTCCGTACGGACAGATGAACACCGGGGAGCTGTTTTTT.